The clone carrying this T cell receptor beta chain was recorded at least ten times. Its antigen is currently unknown. V was trimmed by 0 bases and J by 1 base, leaving 15 bases between them. The CDR3 contains 17 residues. Germline V gene data show CDR1 as SGHRS and CDR2 as YFSETQ. This sample is part of a study of T cells in Graves' hyperthyroidism and ophthalmopathy. About the study: Upon initial diagnosis and before any treatment, peripheral blood was collected.

Thyroid ultrasound and orbital computed tomography, with clinical symptoms and serum thyroxine and TRAb, informed diagnoses. Study-wide results and limits: Using 13 V-J features, a model discriminated ophthalmopathy from stable hyperthyroidism. Prediction of ophthalmopathy progression came a median roughly 6.4 months pre-onset.

TCR beta CDR3 region amplification was performed from RNA transcripts. A set of HTBI primers served as the primers for a first-round RT-PCR of the TCR CDR3. Using its own MiXCR run on the multiplex PCR reads, TCRdb lists one record per CDR3 protein. The table shows under 750,000 distinct CDR3 sequences, with about 17% occurring only once. This chain connects TRBV5-1 to TRBJ2-3, with D perhaps assigned TRBD1 or TRBD2 (6 bases each). Material for sequencing was blood. This TCR was sampled from a woman aged 45-65 years with Graves' hyperthyroidism that later progressed to Graves' ophthalmopathy. The CDR3 nucleotides are TGCGCCAGCAGCTTGGCCGGGTCCGGGGGCGGCACAGATACGCAGTATTTT. Protein sequence: CASSLAGSGGGTDTQYF.